This T cell receptor (beta chain) was observed in a study of cytomegalovirus exposure and HLA in healthy donors. In the study overall: The approximately 120 validation repertoires, a later analysis reported, used the same platform as the 666 first-cohort repertoires.

The data were produced by immunoSEQ multiplex PCR, yet TCRdb's version contains in-frame clones alone and is incomplete. The sample has 180,000 or so clones, around 86% seen once. Notes on this clone: The antigen remains undetermined.

Points from the study as a whole: Among the CMV-associated chains, a few were confirmed in vitro as specific for CMV antigens. The study flagged approximately 180 TCR beta chains as cytomegalovirus-associated. Per published reports, the classifier diagnosed cytomegalovirus status with high specificity and sensitivity.

Sample: PBMCs. The receptor was derived from a man aged 18 to 35 in good health and CMV-seropositive.

The CDR3 is CASSRTSGKNNEQFF. The CDR3 DNA is TGTGCCAGTAGCCGGACTAGCGGGAAAAACAATGAGCAGTTCTTC. The gene calls are TRBV19 and TRBJ2-1; 12 bases fit TRBD2. Looked up from germline, CDR1 is LNHDA and CDR2 is SQIVND (reference sequence). The CDR3 contains 15 residues. V lost 6 bases to trimming and J lost 5 bases; unmatched junction nucleotides: 5.